The T cell receptor beta chain described here comes from a study of shared clonotypes between healthy human individuals. The overall study: Three plates were used per donor for CD4 naive, three for CD4 memory, two for CD8 naive and one for CD8 memory.

TCRdb's copy holds only in-frame clones and misses some; the assay was immunoSEQ multiplex PCR. The sample has some 500,000 clones; about 96% are singletons. Concerning this clone: The antigen remains undetermined.

V lost 8 bases and J 4 bases, leaving 12 bases between the germline ends. CDR3 length: 12 residues. Germline V gene lookup returns CDR1 MDHEN and CDR2 SYDVKM. Study-level findings and limits: Non-shared clonotypes were found to have lower generation probabilities than the clonotypes that were shared by all four of the sorted-subset donors.

The clonotype originates from a woman aged 25 to 45 in good health. V and J are TRBV28 and TRBJ2-7, with D perhaps given as TRBD1 or TRBD2 (5 bases each). The sequenced sample consisted of naive CD4+ T cells sorted from blood. Noted subset: CD45RA+ positively selected. The CDR3 loop reads CASRDRRYEQYF. Here the CDR3 DNA reads TGTGCCAGCCGGGACCGAAGATACGAGCAGTACTTC.